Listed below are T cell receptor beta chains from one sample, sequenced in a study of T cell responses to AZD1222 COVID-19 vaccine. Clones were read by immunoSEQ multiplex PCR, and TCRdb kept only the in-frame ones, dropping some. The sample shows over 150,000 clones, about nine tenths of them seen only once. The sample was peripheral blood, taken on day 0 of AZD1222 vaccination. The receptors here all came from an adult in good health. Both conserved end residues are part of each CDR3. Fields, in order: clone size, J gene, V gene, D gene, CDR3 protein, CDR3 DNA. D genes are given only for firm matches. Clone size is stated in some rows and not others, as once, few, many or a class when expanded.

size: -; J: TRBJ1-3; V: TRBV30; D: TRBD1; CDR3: CAWSLTGVYGNTIYF; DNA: TGTGCCTGGAGTCTCACAGGGGTTTATGGAAACACCATATATTTT
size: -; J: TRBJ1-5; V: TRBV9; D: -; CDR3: CASSVGHGSNQPQHF; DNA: TGTGCCAGCAGCGTAGGCCATGGCTCCAATCAGCCCCAGCATTTT
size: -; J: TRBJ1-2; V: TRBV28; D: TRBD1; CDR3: CASSMTGNYGYTF; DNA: TGTGCCAGCAGTATGACAGGGAACTATGGCTACACCTTC
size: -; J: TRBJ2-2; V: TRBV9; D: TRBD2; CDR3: CASSGGLVSGGTGELFF; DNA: TGTGCCAGCAGCGGAGGGTTGGTTTCGGGGGGGACCGGGGAGCTGTTTTTT
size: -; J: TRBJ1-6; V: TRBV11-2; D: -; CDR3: CASSLTAWSRNSPLHF; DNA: TGTGCCAGCAGCTTAACCGCGTGGTCGCGGAATTCACCCCTCCACTTT
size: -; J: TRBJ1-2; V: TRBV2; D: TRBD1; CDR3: CASRETGYYGYTF; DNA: TGTGCCAGCAGGGAGACAGGGTACTATGGCTACACCTTC
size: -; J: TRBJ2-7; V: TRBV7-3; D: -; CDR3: CASSHYSTPYEQYF; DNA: TGTGCCAGCAGCCATTATAGCACTCCCTACGAGCAGTACTTC
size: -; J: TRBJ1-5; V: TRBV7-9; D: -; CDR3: CASSLEMQPQHF; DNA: TGTGCCAGCAGCCTGGAAATGCAGCCCCAGCATTTT
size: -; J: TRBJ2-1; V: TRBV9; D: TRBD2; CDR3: CASSARPGLAGIYNEQFF; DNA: TGTGCCAGCAGCGCACGACCGGGACTAGCGGGGATCTACAATGAGCAGTTCTTC
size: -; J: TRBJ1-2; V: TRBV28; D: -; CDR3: CASSLSRGAADYGYTF; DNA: TGTGCCAGCAGTTTATCCCGGGGGGCAGCGGACTATGGCTACACCTTC
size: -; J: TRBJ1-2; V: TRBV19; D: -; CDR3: CASSPQGSRGYTF; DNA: TGTGCCAGTAGTCCACAGGGCTCTCGGGGCTACACCTTC
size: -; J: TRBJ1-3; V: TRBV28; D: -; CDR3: CASWRVLGNTIYF; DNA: TGTGCCAGCTGGAGGGTCCTTGGAAACACCATATATTTT
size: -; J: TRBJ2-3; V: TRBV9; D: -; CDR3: CASSVRGSGSDTQYF; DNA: TGTGCCAGCAGCGTAAGGGGGTCAGGTTCAGATACGCAGTATTTT
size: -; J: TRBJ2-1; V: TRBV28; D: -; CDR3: CATSDFSSYNEQFF; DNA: TGTGCCACTTCGGACTTCAGCTCCTACAATGAGCAGTTCTTC
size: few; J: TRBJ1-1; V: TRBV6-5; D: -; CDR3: CASRGTEAFF; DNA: TGTGCCAGCAGGGGGACTGAAGCTTTCTTT
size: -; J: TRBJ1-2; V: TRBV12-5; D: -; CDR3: CASGLGDRNYGYTF; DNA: TGTGCTAGTGGTTTGGGGGACCGTAACTATGGCTACACCTTC
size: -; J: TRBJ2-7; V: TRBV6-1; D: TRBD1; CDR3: CASSEEQGVPSYEQYF; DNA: TGTGCCAGCAGTGAAGAGCAGGGGGTACCCTCCTACGAGCAGTACTTC
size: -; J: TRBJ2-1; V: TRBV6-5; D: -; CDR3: CASRGTGVHEQFF; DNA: TGTGCCAGCAGGGGGACCGGAGTCCATGAGCAGTTCTTC
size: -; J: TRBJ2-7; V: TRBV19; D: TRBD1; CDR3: CASSQRDSYSYEQYF; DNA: TGTGCCAGTAGTCAACGGGACAGTTATTCCTACGAGCAGTACTTC
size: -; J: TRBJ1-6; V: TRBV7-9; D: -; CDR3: CASSQRGASDSPLHF; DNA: TGTGCCAGCAGCCAAAGGGGGGCTTCGGATTCACCCCTCCACTTT
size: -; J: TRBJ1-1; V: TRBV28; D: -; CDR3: CASSLMSTEAFF; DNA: TGTGCCAGCAGTTTAATGAGCACTGAAGCTTTCTTT
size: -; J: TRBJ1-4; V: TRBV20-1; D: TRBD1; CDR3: CSASPGTGIINEKLFF; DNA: TGCAGTGCTAGTCCCGGGACAGGAATAATTAATGAAAAACTGTTTTTT
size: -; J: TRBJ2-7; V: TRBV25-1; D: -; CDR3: CASSDYEQYF; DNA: TGTGCCAGCAGTGACTACGAGCAGTACTTC
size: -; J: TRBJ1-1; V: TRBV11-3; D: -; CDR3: CASSLEGPWMTAFF; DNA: TGTGCCAGCAGCTTAGAAGGACCCTGGATGACAGCTTTCTTT
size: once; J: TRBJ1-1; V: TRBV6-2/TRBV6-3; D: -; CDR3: CASSYAGSLTTEAFF; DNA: TGTGCCAGCAGTTACGCCGGTTCTTTAACGACTGAAGCTTTCTTT